The 10 T cell receptor beta chains given below trace back to one sample, sequenced in a study of chemoradiotherapy in HPV16-positive cancers. The table came from immunoSEQ multiplex PCR; TCRdb's copy has only in-frame clones and leaves some out. The sample records 30,000 or so clones, around 89% being singletons. The material sequenced was blood, taken from a patient who underwent chemoradiotherapy. The receptors stem from a human donor with HPV-associated anogenital cancer.

The V and J genes are TRBV4-2 and TRBJ1-5, with a tentative D call TRBD1 (5 bases). CDR1 and CDR2 (germline): LGHNA, YNFKEQ. Trimming pared 1 base from V and 6 bases from J, leaving 13 bases between. This CDR3 comprises 15 residues. CDR3 coding DNA: TGTGCCAGCAGCCAAGTTAGGCAGGGAAGTCAGCCCCAGCATTTT. Residues: CASSQVRQGSQPQHF.

This clone was counted only a few times. The chain recombines TRBV11-2 with TRBJ1-6, with TRBD1 matching over 8 bases. The CDR3 consists of 14 residues. Germline V gene lookup returns CDR1 SGHAT and CDR2 FQNNGV. The ends lost 5 bases at V and 10 bases at J; junction bases unmatched: 7. The CDR3 spells CASSLGQGWSPLHF. Here the CDR3 DNA reads TGTGCCAGCAGCCTCGGACAGGGTTGGTCACCCCTCCACTTT.

The chain combines TRBV10-3 with TRBJ2-2; 7 bases are shared with TRBD1. CDR1 is ENHRY and CDR2 is SYGVKD in the germline V gene. CDR3 size: 15 residues. The ends lost 6 bases at V and 1 base at J; junction bases unmatched: 5. CDR3 residues: CAIRVTGENTGELFF. As DNA, the CDR3 is TGTGCCATCAGAGTTACAGGGGAGAACACCGGGGAGCTGTTTTTT.

The chain combines TRBV5-1 with TRBJ2-1; 9 bases align to TRBD1. Germline CDR1 and CDR2: SGHRS and YFSETQ. V dropped 3 bases and J dropped 0; count of bases not matched to a gene: 16. CDR3 size: 20 residues. CDR3 region: CASSSLGKGQGLRSYNEQFF. Written as DNA, the CDR3 is TGCGCCAGCAGCTCCTTAGGTAAGGGACAGGGTCTTCGCTCCTACAATGAGCAGTTCTTC.

This clone was seen only a few times. The chain is built from TRBV30 and TRBJ2-7; D gene uncertain. The V gene's germline CDR1 is GTSNPN and CDR2 SVGIG (reference sequence). The CDR3 has 12 amino acids. V was cut by 0 bases and J by 3 bases, with 6 bases left in between. CDR3 DNA: TGTGCCTGGAGTGTCTCAGTCTACGAGCAGTACTTC. Translation gives CAWSVSVYEQYF.

CDR3 in amino acids: CASSRTPYNEQFF. In nucleotides, the CDR3 is TGTGCCAGCAGTAGGACACCCTACAATGAGCAGTTCTTC. The chain carries TRBV6-5 and TRBJ2-1, with a tentative D call TRBD1 (5 bases). Trimming left V 5 bases short and J 2 bases short, with 7 bases between. The germline V gene encodes CDR1 MNHEY and CDR2 SVGAGI. There are 13 residues in the CDR3.

V and J are TRBV5-5 and TRBJ2-3, with 7 bases matching TRBD1. The junction had 15 bases not matched to a gene; V was cut back by 3 bases and J by 2 bases. Germline CDR1 is SGHKS and CDR2 is YYEKEE (reference sequence). This CDR3 comprises 18 residues. Written as DNA, the CDR3 is TGTGCCAGCAGCTGGGCCCCCGGAGCAGGGGGTCACACAGATACGCAGTATTTT. Protein product: CASSWAPGAGGHTDTQYF.

This chain connects TRBV6-1 to TRBJ1-2; D unclear. This CDR3 comprises 13 residues. V lost 3 bases, J lost 4 bases, and 9 bases lay in between. Germline CDR1 and CDR2: MNHNS and SASEGT. The CDR3: CASSDRAGYGYTF. CDR3 nucleotide sequence: TGTGCCAGCAGTGATCGGGCAGGCTATGGCTACACCTTC.

The CDR3 DNA reads TGCGCCAGCAGCTATCAAGGGGGTACAACTAATGAAAAACTGTTTTTT. Translated: CASSYQGGTTNEKLFF. The chain employs TRBV5-1 and TRBJ1-4, with D perhaps TRBD1 (6 bases). Germline V gene lookup returns CDR1 SGHRS and CDR2 YFSETQ. The CDR3 loop spans 16 amino acids. Trimming took 3 bases from V and 0 from J, leaving 12 bases between them.

This clone is termed medium-sized (0.01 to 0.1%). The gene calls are TRBV6-4 and TRBJ2-2; D not resolved. The V and J ends lost 0 bases and 6 bases respectively, with 11 bases between them. CDR3 length: 15 amino acids. Germline V gives CDR1 MRHNA, CDR2 SNTAGT. The CDR3 coding sequence is TGTGCCAGCAGTGACTCGCCCGCAAAGGCCGGGGAGCTGTTTTTT. It specifies CASSDSPAKAGELFF.